The 27 T cell receptor beta chains below all came from one sample that was sequenced in a study of cytomegalovirus exposure and HLA in healthy donors. Both 60 Vbeta primers and 13 Jbeta primers went into the PCR. Profiling relied on immunoSEQ multiplex PCR, and the TCRdb table lists in-frame clones only, not all of them. The sample lists under 120,000 clones, roughly 85% seen once, with approximately 3% in the top ten. Sequencing input: PBMCs. The receptors shown here come from a woman aged 40-49 years in good health and CMV-seronegative.

The chain uses TRBV2 and TRBJ2-7; 7 bases are a match to TRBD1. CDR1 is SNHLY, CDR2 FYNNEI, per germline. The ends lost 6 bases at V and 7 bases at J; junction bases unmatched: 6. The CDR3 extends over 12 amino acids. The CDR3 sequence: CASSLTGVEQYF. The CDR3 DNA reads TGTGCCAGCAGCCTAACAGGGGTGGAGCAGTACTTC.

The genes are TRBV6-5 and TRBJ1-2, with TRBD1 as a possible D gene (6 bases). The CDR3 loop spans 14 amino acids. Germline V gene data show CDR1 as MNHEY and CDR2 as SVGAGI. Trimming pared 5 bases from V and 4 bases from J, leaving 14 bases between. The CDR3 DNA reads TGTGCCAGCAGTGCAACAGGGTGGCCCTATGGCTACACCTTC. It translates to CASSATGWPYGYTF.

The genes are TRBV7-8 and TRBJ2-6; a possible D gene is TRBD2 (5 bases). Trimming shortened V by 7 bases and J by 0 bases, and 16 bases separated the two germline ends. Germline-derived CDR1 and CDR2 are SGHVS and FQNEAQ. The CDR3 runs 17 residues. This CDR3 reads CASTPGRRLSGANVLTF. The DNA for the CDR3 is TGTGCCAGCACCCCAGGCCGGAGGCTCTCTGGGGCCAACGTCCTGACTTTC.

This clone has just a few counts. V is TRBV28 and J is TRBJ2-1; TRBD1 matches at 7 bases. The CDR3 totals 13 residues. Germline loops: CDR1 MDHEN, CDR2 SYDVKM. The J segment lost 1 base and the V segment lost 8 bases, leaving 2 bases of the junction unmatched. CDR3 DNA sequence: TGTGCCAGCGAGACAGGGTCCTACAATGAGCAGTTCTTC. It translates to CASETGSYNEQFF.

The chain has TRBV2 and TRBJ1-1; D is undetermined. CDR1 SNHLY and CDR2 FYNNEI come from the germline V gene. V dropped 6 bases and J dropped 6 bases, with 8 bases sitting between them. The CDR3 is made up of 11 amino acids. CDR3 DNA: TGTGCCAGCAGCCCCCGGGCTGAAGCTTTCTTT. Its translation is CASSPRAEAFF.

In its sample, this clone was seen once. The genes are TRBV5-1 and TRBJ2-7; D might be TRBD2 (5 bases). V gave up 6 bases and J gave up 1 base, with 14 bases separating them. CDR3 size: 14 residues. The germline V gene has CDR1 SGHRS and CDR2 YFSETQ. The CDR3 nucleotides are TGCGCCAGCAAGGGAGCGAAGGGTTCCTACGAGCAGTACTTC. It translates to CASKGAKGSYEQYF.

This chain uses TRBV28 with TRBJ2-5; D possibly corresponds to TRBD1 (6 bases). CDR3 length: 15 amino acids. Germline-derived CDR1 and CDR2 are MDHEN and SYDVKM. Trimming left V 6 bases short and J 4 bases short, with 18 bases between. This CDR3 is CASSSVAGVAETQYF. The CDR3 DNA follows: TGTGCCAGCAGCTCCGTAGCAGGGGTCGCAGAGACCCAGTACTTC.

CDR3 loop: CASSPGQVSYEQYF. The CDR3 nucleotides read TGTGCCAGCAGCCCGGGACAGGTCTCCTACGAGCAGTACTTC. This chain uses TRBV4-2 with TRBJ2-7; 8 bases are a match to TRBD1. The CDR3 covers 14 residues. After removal of 4 bases from V and 0 bases from J, the junction contained 2 bases not matched to a gene. CDR1 and CDR2 (germline): LGHNA, YNFKEQ.

This clone came up a few times. This chain uses TRBV10-3 with TRBJ2-7; a possible D gene is TRBD2 (5 bases). Germline V gives CDR1 ENHRY, CDR2 SYGVKD. The CDR3 loop spans 15 amino acids. Deletions cut 0 bases from V and 5 bases from J, with 14 bases between. The CDR3 sequence: CAISESGLDRNEQYF. DNA for the CDR3: TGTGCCATCAGTGAGTCCGGACTCGACCGTAACGAGCAGTACTTC.

This clone was observed once. The CDR3 nucleotides are TGTGCCAGCTCAAAGTTAGCGGGAGGCAACATGGACAATGAGCAGTTCTTC. Translated: CASSKLAGGNMDNEQFF. This chain links TRBV18 with TRBJ2-1, with 10 bases identical to TRBD2. Germline V lookup: CDR1 KGHSH, CDR2 LQKENI. V dropped 5 bases and J dropped 5; count of bases not matched to a gene: 12. This CDR3 region has 17 residues.

J is TRBJ1-2 and V is TRBV28; tentative D call: TRBD1 (5 bases). Trimming stripped 5 bases from V and 6 bases from J, with 13 bases between. The germline V gene encodes CDR1 MDHEN and CDR2 SYDVKM. This CDR3 comprises 13 residues. The CDR3 bases are TGTGCCAGCAGTACGGGACTCCCTCATGGCTACACCTTC. Amino acid sequence: CASSTGLPHGYTF.

This clone was counted a few times. The rearrangement links TRBV7-7 to TRBJ2-7; possibly TRBD1 for D (6 bases). Germline assignment: CDR1 SSHAT and CDR2 FNYEAQ (reference sequence). This CDR3 is 15 amino acids long. Trimming cost V 0 bases and J 0 bases, with 9 bases left between them. CDR3 loop: CASSLAKGHSYEQYF. The CDR3 DNA is TGTGCCAGCAGCTTAGCGAAGGGACACTCCTACGAGCAGTACTTC.

The chain employs TRBV7-9 and TRBJ2-2; D uncertain. The CDR3 loop spans 13 amino acids. Between the trimmed V and J ends, which lost 0 bases and 5 bases, there was a span of 4 bases. The germline V gene has CDR1 SEHNR and CDR2 FQNEAQ (reference sequence). The CDR3 sequence is CASSLAATGELFF. The DNA for the CDR3 is TGTGCCAGCAGCTTAGCGGCAACCGGGGAGCTGTTTTTT.

This chain connects TRBV28 to TRBJ1-2; 9 bases line up with TRBD1. Losses at the gene ends were 3 bases for V and 5 bases for J; bases not matched to a gene: 1. The CDR3 spans 13 residues. Looked up from germline, CDR1 is MDHEN and CDR2 is SYDVKM. This chain's CDR3 is CASSFDRGYGYTF. CDR3 DNA sequence: TGTGCCAGCAGTTTTGACAGGGGGTATGGCTACACCTTC.

V usage is TRBV15 and J usage is TRBJ2-3, with 12 positions matching TRBD2. V shed 5 bases, J shed 3 bases, and the junction held 3 bases outside the gene matches. The length of the CDR3 is 15 residues. Germline values: CDR1 LNHNV, CDR2 YYDKDF (reference sequence). The CDR3 here is CATSRGLAGTDTQYF. CDR3 coding DNA: TGTGCCACCAGCCGAGGACTAGCGGGGACAGATACGCAGTATTTT.

The chain joins TRBV29-1 to TRBJ1-2; the D gene is possibly TRBD1 (6 bases). The germline gives CDR1 SQVTM, CDR2 ANQGSEA. CDR3 length: 15 amino acids. V was cut by 2 bases and J by 4 bases, with 17 bases left in between. The CDR3 nucleotides read TGCAGCGTTGAAATGGATAGACAGGCATCCTATGGCTACACCTTC. Encoded protein: CSVEMDRQASYGYTF.

This sequence joins TRBV5-6 and TRBJ1-4; a possible D gene is TRBD1 (5 bases). With 3 bases removed from V and 4 bases from J, the gap between germline ends came to 13 bases. Germline CDR1 is SGHDT and CDR2 is YYEEEE. This CDR3 has 15 amino acids. CDR3 sequence reads: CASSSWTDNNEKLFF. The CDR3 DNA follows: TGTGCCAGCAGCTCTTGGACGGACAATAATGAAAAACTGTTTTTT. The whole variable domain, filled in from reference TRBV5-6 and TRBJ1-4, reads DAGVTQSPTHLIKTRGQQVTLRCSPKSGHDTVSWYQQALGQGPQFIFQYYEEEERQRGNFPDRFSGHQFPNYSSELNVNALLLGDSALYLCASSSWTDNNEKLFFGSGTQLSVL.

This chain links TRBV10-1 with TRBJ2-7, with D tentatively TRBD1 (6 bases). This CDR3 is 14 amino acids long. Trimming shortened V by 4 bases and J by 2 bases, and 12 bases separated the two germline ends. Germline CDR1 WNHNN, CDR2 SYGVQD (reference sequence). The CDR3 loop reads CASSATGQAYEQYF. The CDR3 DNA is TGCGCCAGCAGTGCGACGGGACAAGCCTACGAGCAGTACTTC.

The chain is built from TRBV2 and TRBJ2-3; TRBD2 aligns across 9 bases. This CDR3 is 14 amino acids long. V dropped 8 bases and J dropped 4; count of bases not matched to a gene: 7. Per germline, CDR1 SNHLY and CDR2 FYNNEI. The CDR3 region has the DNA TGTGCCAGCTCTGTGGGACTAGCCCCAGATACGCAGTATTTT. The encoded protein is CASSVGLAPDTQYF.

This clone was counted between two and nine times. V usage is TRBV10-2 and J usage is TRBJ2-7, with a weak D call TRBD2 (6 bases). Trimming left V 2 bases short and J 9 bases short, with 14 bases between. The CDR3 has 13 residues. Germline V gene data show CDR1 as WSHSY and CDR2 as SAAADI. The CDR3 region has the DNA TGCGCCAGCAGTGAGCCGGGGCTCGGGGGGCAGTACTTC. Protein sequence: CASSEPGLGGQYF.

This chain uses TRBV5-4 with TRBJ2-1; 11 bases map to TRBD2. The germline CDR1 and CDR2 sequences are SGHNT and YYREEE (reference sequence). V lost 3 bases to trimming and J lost 5 bases; unmatched junction nucleotides: 13. This CDR3 spans 18 amino acids. Written as DNA, the CDR3 is TGTGCCAGCAGCTGGCGGATCAATAGCGGGAGGGTGGACAATGAGCAGTTCTTC. Its protein product is CASSWRINSGRVDNEQFF.

This rearrangement joins TRBV27 to TRBJ2-5, with 7 bases lining up with TRBD2. Near its end, the DNA agrees better with TRBJ2-7, so the J call may be wrong. The germline V gene has CDR1 MNHEY and CDR2 SMNVEV (reference sequence). There are 13 residues in the CDR3. The DNA of the CDR3 is TGTGCCAGCAGTTATTCTAGCGGATACGAGCAGTACTTC. It is translated as CASSYSSGYEQYF.

This rearrangement joins TRBV2 to TRBJ2-1; weak D call: TRBD2 (5 bases). Germline V gene data show CDR1 as SNHLY and CDR2 as FYNNEI. This CDR3 has 16 amino acids. The germline V and J ends were trimmed by 4 bases and 0 bases, with 13 bases remaining between them. As DNA, the CDR3 is TGTGCCAGCAGTGGGCGAGCGGTTACCTCCTACAATGAGCAGTTCTTC. It encodes CASSGRAVTSYNEQFF.

The gene calls are TRBV28 and TRBJ1-1; tentatively, D is TRBD1 (5 bases). The germline CDR1 and CDR2 sequences are MDHEN and SYDVKM. V was cut by 4 bases and J by 1 base, with 22 bases left in between. The CDR3 contains 18 residues. CDR3 DNA sequence: TGTGCCAGCAGTTCAGTGGGGGTGGGGGAGGGACCGAACACTGAAGCTTTCTTT. Amino acids: CASSSVGVGEGPNTEAFF.

V is TRBV30 and J is TRBJ2-7; 8 nucleotides agree with TRBD2. The CDR3 sequence is 14 residues long. Per germline, CDR1 GTSNPN and CDR2 SVGIG (reference sequence). The V segment lost 2 bases and the J segment 5 bases; nucleotides outside the gene matches: 8. The CDR3 is CAWSPAGESNEQYF. DNA for the CDR3: TGTGCCTGGAGTCCAGCGGGAGAATCGAACGAGCAGTACTTC.

The gene calls are TRBV5-4 and TRBJ2-1, with TRBD2 matching over 7 bases. V shed 4 bases, J shed 0 bases, and the junction held 7 bases outside the gene matches. Germline assignment: CDR1 SGHNT and CDR2 YYREEE (reference sequence). This CDR3 has 16 amino acids. CDR3 bases: TGTGCCAGCAGCCCCGGGGGGTCTACCTCCTACAATGAGCAGTTCTTC. It encodes CASSPGGSTSYNEQFF.

This clone was detected a few times. The rearrangement links TRBV5-6 to TRBJ2-1; 7 nucleotides match TRBD2. The V gene's germline CDR1 is SGHDT and CDR2 YYEEEE. V shed 5 bases, J shed 7 bases, and the junction held 12 bases outside the gene matches. The CDR3 runs to 15 residues. CDR3 nucleotides: TGTGCCAGCAGTTGGACTAGAATCGTTGTGAATGAGCAGTTCTTC. It yields the protein CASSWTRIVVNEQFF.